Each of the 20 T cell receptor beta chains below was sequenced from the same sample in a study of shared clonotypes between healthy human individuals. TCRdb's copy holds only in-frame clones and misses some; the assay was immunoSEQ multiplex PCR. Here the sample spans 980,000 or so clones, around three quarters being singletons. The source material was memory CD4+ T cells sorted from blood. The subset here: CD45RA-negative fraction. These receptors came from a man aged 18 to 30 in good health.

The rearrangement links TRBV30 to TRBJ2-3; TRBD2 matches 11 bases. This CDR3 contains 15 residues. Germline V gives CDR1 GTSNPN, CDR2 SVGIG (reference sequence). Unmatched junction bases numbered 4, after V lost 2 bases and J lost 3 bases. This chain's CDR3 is CAWSRTSGLTDTQYF. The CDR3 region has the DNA TGTGCCTGGAGTAGGACTAGCGGGCTAACAGATACGCAGTATTTT.

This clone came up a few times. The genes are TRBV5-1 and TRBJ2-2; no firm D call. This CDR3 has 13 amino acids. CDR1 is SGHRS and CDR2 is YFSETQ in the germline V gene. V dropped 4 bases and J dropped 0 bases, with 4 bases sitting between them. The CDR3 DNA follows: TGCGCCAGCAGCCCCGCGAACACCGGGGAGCTGTTTTTT. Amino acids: CASSPANTGELFF. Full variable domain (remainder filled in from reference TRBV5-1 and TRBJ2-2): KAGVTQTPRYLIKTRGQQVTLSCSPISGHRSVSWYQQTPGQGLQFLFEYFSETQRNKGNFPGRFSGRQFSNSRSEMNVSTLELGDSALYLCASSPANTGELFFGEGSRLTVL.

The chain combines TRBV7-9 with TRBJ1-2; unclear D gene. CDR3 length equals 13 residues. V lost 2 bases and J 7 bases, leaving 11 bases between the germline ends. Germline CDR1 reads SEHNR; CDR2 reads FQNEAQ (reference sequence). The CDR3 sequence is CASSLREAAGYTF. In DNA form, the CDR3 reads TGTGCCAGCAGCTTAAGGGAGGCAGCTGGCTACACCTTC. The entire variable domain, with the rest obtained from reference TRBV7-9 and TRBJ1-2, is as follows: DTGVSQNPRHKITKRGQNVTFRCDPISEHNRLYWYRQTLGQGPEFLTYFQNEAQLEKSRLLSDRFSAERPKGSFSTLEIQRTEQGDSAMYLCASSLREAAGYTFGSGTRLTVV.

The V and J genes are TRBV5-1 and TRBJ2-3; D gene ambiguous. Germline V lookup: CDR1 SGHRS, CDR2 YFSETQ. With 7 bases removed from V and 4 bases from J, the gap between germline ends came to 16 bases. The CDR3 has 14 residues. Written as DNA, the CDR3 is TGCGCCAGCGAGTATCAGTCATCATCAGATACGCAGTATTTT. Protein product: CASEYQSSSDTQYF.

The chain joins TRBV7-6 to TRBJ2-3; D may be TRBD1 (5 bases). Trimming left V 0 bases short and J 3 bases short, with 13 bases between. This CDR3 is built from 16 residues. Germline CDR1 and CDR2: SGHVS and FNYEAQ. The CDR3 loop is CASSLATAGITDTQYF. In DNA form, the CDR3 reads TGTGCCAGCAGCTTAGCGACGGCAGGGATTACAGATACGCAGTATTTT.

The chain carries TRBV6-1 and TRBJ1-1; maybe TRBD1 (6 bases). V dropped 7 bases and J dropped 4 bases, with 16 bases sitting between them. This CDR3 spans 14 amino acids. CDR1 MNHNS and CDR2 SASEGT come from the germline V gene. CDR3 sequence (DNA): TGTGCCAGCACGGGTCTGGGGGCGGTCACTGAAGCTTTCTTT. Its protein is CASTGLGAVTEAFF.

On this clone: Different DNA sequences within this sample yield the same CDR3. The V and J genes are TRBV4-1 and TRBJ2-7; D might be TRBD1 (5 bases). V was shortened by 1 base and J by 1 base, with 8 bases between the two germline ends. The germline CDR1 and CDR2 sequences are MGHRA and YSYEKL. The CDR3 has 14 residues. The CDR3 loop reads CASSQGQGSYEQYF. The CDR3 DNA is TGCGCCAGCAGCCAAGGGCAGGGATCCTACGAGCAGTACTTC.

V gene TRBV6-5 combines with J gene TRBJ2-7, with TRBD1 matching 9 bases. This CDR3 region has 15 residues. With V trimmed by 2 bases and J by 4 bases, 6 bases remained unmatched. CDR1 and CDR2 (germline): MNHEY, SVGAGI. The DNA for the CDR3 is TGTGCCAGCAGTTACACTCCACAGGGGGCTTACGAGCAGTACTTC. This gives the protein CASSYTPQGAYEQYF.

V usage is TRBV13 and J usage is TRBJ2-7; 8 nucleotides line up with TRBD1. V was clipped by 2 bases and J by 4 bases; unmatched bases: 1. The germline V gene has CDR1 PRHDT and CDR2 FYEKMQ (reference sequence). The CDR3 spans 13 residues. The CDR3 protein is CASSLQGAYEQYF. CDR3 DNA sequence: TGTGCCAGCAGCTTACAGGGGGCGTACGAGCAGTACTTC.

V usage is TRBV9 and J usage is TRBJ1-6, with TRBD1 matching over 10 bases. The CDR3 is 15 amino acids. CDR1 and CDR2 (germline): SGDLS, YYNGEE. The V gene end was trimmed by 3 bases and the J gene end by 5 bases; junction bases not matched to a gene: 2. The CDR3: CASSDGTGDNSPLHF. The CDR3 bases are TGTGCCAGCAGCGATGGGACAGGGGATAATTCACCCCTCCACTTT.

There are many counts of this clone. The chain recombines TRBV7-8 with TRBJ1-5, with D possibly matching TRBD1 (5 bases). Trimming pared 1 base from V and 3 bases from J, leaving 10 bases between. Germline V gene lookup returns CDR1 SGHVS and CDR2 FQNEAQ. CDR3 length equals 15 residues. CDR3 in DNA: TGTGCCAGCAGCTTAGAGGCAGGGTCCAATCAGCCCCAGCATTTT. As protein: CASSLEAGSNQPQHF.

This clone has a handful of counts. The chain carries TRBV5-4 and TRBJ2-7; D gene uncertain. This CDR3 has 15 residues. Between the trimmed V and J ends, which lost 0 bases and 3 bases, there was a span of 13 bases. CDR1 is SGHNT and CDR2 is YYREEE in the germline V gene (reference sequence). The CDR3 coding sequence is TGTGCCAGCAGCTTGGAGCTAGAAGGTCTCTACGAGCAGTACTTC. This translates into CASSLELEGLYEQYF.

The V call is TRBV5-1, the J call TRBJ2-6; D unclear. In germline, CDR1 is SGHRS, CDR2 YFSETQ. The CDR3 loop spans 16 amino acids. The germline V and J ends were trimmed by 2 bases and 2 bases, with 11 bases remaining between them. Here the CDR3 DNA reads TGCGCCAGCAGCTTCCTGGTCGGTCCTGGGGCCAACGTCCTGACTTTC. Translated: CASSFLVGPGANVLTF.

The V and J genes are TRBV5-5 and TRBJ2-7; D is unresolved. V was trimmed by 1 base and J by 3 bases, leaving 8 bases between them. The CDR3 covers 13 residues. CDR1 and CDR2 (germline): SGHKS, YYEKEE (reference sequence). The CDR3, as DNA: TGTGCCAGCAGCTTGCGGCAAGGCTACGAGCAGTACTTC. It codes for CASSLRQGYEQYF. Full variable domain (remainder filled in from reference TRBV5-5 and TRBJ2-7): DAGVTQSPTHLIKTRGQQVTLRCSPISGHKSVSWYQQVLGQGPQFIFQYYEKEERGRGNFPDRFSARQFPNYSSELNVNALLLGDSALYLCASSLRQGYEQYFGPGTRLTVT.

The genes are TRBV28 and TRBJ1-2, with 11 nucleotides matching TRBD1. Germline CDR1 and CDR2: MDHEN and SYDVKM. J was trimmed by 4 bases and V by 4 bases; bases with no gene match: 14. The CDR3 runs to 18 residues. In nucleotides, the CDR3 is TGTGCCAGCAGTTCTAGTTCTAGGACAGGGGGCTTGGGCTATGGCTACACCTTC. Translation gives CASSSSSRTGGLGYGYTF.

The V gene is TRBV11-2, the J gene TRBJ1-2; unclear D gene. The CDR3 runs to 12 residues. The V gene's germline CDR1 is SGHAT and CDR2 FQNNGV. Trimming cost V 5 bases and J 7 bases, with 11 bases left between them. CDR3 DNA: TGTGCCAGCAGCCAAAACTCGGGTGGCTACACCTTC. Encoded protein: CASSQNSGGYTF.

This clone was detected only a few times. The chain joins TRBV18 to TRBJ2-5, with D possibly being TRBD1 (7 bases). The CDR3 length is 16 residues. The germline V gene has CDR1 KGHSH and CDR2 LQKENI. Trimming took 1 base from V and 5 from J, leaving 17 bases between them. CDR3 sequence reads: CASSPQGQGGRETQYF. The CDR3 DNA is TGTGCCAGCTCACCACAGGGCCAGGGGGGACGTGAGACCCAGTACTTC.

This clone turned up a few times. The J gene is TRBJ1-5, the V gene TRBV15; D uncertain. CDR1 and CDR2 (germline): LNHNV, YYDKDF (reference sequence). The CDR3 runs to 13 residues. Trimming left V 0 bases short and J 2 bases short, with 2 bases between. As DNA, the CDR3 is TGTGCCACCAGCAGAGACGGCAATCAGCCCCAGCATTTT. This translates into CATSRDGNQPQHF. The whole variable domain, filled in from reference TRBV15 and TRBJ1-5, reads DAMVIQNPRYQVTQFGKPVTLSCSQTLNHNVMYWYQQKSSQAPKLLFHYYDKDFNNEADTPDNFQSRRPNTSFCFLDIRSPGLGDTAMYLCATSRDGNQPQHFGDGTRLSIL.

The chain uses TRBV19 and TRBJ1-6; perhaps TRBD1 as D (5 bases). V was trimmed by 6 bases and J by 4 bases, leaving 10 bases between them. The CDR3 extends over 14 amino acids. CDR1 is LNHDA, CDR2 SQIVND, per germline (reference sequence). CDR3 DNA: TGTGCCAGTAGCGGGGGAACTTATAATTCACCCCTCCACTTT. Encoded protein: CASSGGTYNSPLHF.

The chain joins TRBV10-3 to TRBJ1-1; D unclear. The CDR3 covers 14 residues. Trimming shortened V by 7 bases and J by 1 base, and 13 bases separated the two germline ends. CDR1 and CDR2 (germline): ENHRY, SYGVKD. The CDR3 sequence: CAITSEVGNTEAFF. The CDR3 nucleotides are TGTGCCATCACCTCAGAGGTGGGGAACACTGAAGCTTTCTTT.